These 18 T cell receptor beta chains were all obtained from the same sample, sequenced in a study of T cells after yellow fever vaccination. Via MiXCR, TCRdb re-called the 5' RACE reads, giving one row per CDR3 protein. The sample lists 250,000 to 300,000 distinct CDR3 sequences, 13% occurring once. The specimen was CD4+ T cells sorted from PBMCs, collected 45 days after the yellow fever booster vaccination. These receptors all stem from a man aged 30 to 39 who received the YFV17D yellow fever vaccine.

This clonotype was recorded a few times. The chain joins TRBV12-3 or TRBV12-4 to TRBJ2-7; the D gene is possibly TRBD1 (6 bases). V was shortened by 0 bases and J by 5 bases, with 14 bases between the two germline ends. This CDR3 is built from 15 residues. The CDR3 here is CASSLASGVVHEQYF. CDR3 nucleotides: TGTGCCAGCAGTTTAGCGTCAGGGGTCGTCCACGAGCAGTACTTC.

The chain combines TRBV27 with TRBJ2-1; TRBD2 might be the D (7 bases). The CDR3 contains 18 residues. V dropped 5 bases and J dropped 0 bases, with 20 bases sitting between them. The germline V gene encodes CDR1 MNHEY and CDR2 SMNVEV (reference sequence). The CDR3 DNA is TGTGCCAGCAGTATCTTTTCGGGGGGCCGGAGCTCCTACAATGAGCAGTTCTTC. It encodes CASSIFSGGRSSYNEQFF.

This chain joins TRBV6-5 and TRBJ1-4; D not certain. Germline V lookup: CDR1 MNHEY, CDR2 SVGAGI. The V and J ends lost 2 bases and 7 bases respectively, with 8 bases between them. The CDR3 spans 13 residues. CDR3: CASSYREFEKLFF. The CDR3 DNA sequence: TGTGCCAGCAGTTACAGGGAATTTGAAAAACTGTTTTTT.

This clonotype was observed a handful of times. V is TRBV6-2 or TRBV6-3 and J is TRBJ2-5, with a weak D call TRBD2 (5 bases). Germline lookup yields CDR1 MNHEY and CDR2 SVGEGT. The CDR3 contains 13 residues. V was clipped by 5 bases and J by 5 bases, with 12 bases between them. The CDR3 nucleotides are TGTGCCAGCAGTCACGGACTCCGGGAGACCCAGTACTTC. Its protein product is CASSHGLRETQYF.

Comments on this clonotype: A read error may produce the germline difference seen at one junction end. The chain combines TRBV9 with TRBJ2-3; 11 nucleotides agree with TRBD1. There are 17 residues in the CDR3. Germline CDR1 SGDLS, CDR2 YYNGEE. CDR3 sequence (DNA): TGTTCCAGCAGCGTAGATTCCGGACAGGGGGCAACAGATACGCAGTATTTT. It translates to CSSSVDSGQGATDTQYF.

The table lists this clonotype with a few counts. The V and J genes are TRBV20-1 and TRBJ2-1; D is perhaps TRBD1 (6 bases). Trimming left V 3 bases short and J 2 bases short, with 14 bases between. The CDR3 sequence is 15 residues long. Germline lookup yields CDR1 DFQATT and CDR2 SNEGSKA (reference sequence). This CDR3 reads CSARGPGQPYNEQFF. For the CDR3, the DNA is TGCAGTGCTAGGGGCCCGGGACAACCCTACAATGAGCAGTTCTTC.

Only a few counts were recorded for this clonotype. The gene calls are TRBV19 and TRBJ2-6, with TRBD1 as a possible D gene (6 bases). This CDR3 is built from 14 residues. The ends were cut back, 8 bases at V and 9 bases at J, with 17 bases in the middle. The germline gives CDR1 LNHDA, CDR2 SQIVND (reference sequence). Written as DNA, the CDR3 is TGTGCCAGTCGGATGGCCGGACAGAACAACGTCCTGACTTTC. It codes for CASRMAGQNNVLTF.

The chain carries TRBV12-3 or TRBV12-4 and TRBJ1-4; the D is unclear. V dropped 7 bases and J dropped 3 bases, with 21 bases sitting between them. This CDR3 contains 17 residues. The CDR3 reads CASKPRTDFVANEKLFF. The CDR3 DNA is TGTGCCAGCAAGCCCCGGACGGATTTTGTGGCTAATGAAAAACTGTTTTTT.

The chain joins TRBV5-1 to TRBJ2-3; D is undetermined. V was pared by 0 bases and J by 5 bases, with 10 bases between. The CDR3 extends over 14 amino acids. Germline assignment: CDR1 SGHRS and CDR2 YFSETQ. The CDR3 DNA reads TGCGCCAGCAGCTTGGCCTCCCTTAGAGATACGCAGTATTTT. It is translated as CASSLASLRDTQYF.

This clonotype has more than one count but fewer than ten. The chain's CDR3 is CSAKGLGNQPQHF. The CDR3 nucleotides are TGCAGTGCAAAAGGGCTGGGCAATCAGCCCCAGCATTTT. The rearrangement joins TRBV20-1 to TRBJ1-5; D unresolved. CDR1 is DFQATT, CDR2 SNEGSKA, per germline (reference sequence). The CDR3 is made up of 13 amino acids. V shed 6 bases and J shed 2 bases, with 11 bases lying between them.

This clonotype came up a few times. This rearrangement joins TRBV20-1 to TRBJ2-7; D is possibly TRBD1 or TRBD2 (5 bases each). Germline lookup yields CDR1 DFQATT and CDR2 SNEGSKA (reference sequence). This CDR3 comprises 16 residues. The V gene lost 3 bases and the J gene lost 3 bases, with 21 bases spanning the gap. As DNA, the CDR3 is TGCAGTGCTAGCCGCCTTCTAGGGACCCCTAACTACGAGCAGTACTTC. Amino acid sequence: CSASRLLGTPNYEQYF.

This clonotype was counted a few times. The rearrangement links TRBV5-6 to TRBJ1-1; D not resolved. The CDR3 is 13 residues long. Germline V gives CDR1 SGHDT, CDR2 YYEEEE. The V end was cut by 3 bases, the J end by 9 bases, with 15 bases between. This chain's CDR3 is CASSYTGPRQAFF. DNA for the CDR3: TGTGCCAGCAGCTATACCGGGCCCCGGCAAGCTTTCTTT. Full variable domain (remainder filled in from reference TRBV5-6 and TRBJ1-1): DAGVTQSPTHLIKTRGQQVTLRCSPKSGHDTVSWYQQALGQGPQFIFQYYEEEERQRGNFPDRFSGHQFPNYSSELNVNALLLGDSALYLCASSYTGPRQAFFGQGTRLTVV.

This clonotype was found a few times. This chain connects TRBV20-1 to TRBJ2-6, with D unclear. Per the germline V gene, CDR1 is DFQATT and CDR2 is SNEGSKA (reference sequence). The V gene lost 3 bases and the J gene lost 2 bases, with 8 bases spanning the gap. The CDR3 extends over 14 amino acids. CDR3 coding DNA: TGCAGTGCTAGGGAAGGGACTGGGGCCAACGTCCTGACTTTC. As protein: CSAREGTGANVLTF.

V usage is TRBV7-2 and J usage is TRBJ2-5; D call uncertain. Germline lookup yields CDR1 SGHTA and CDR2 FQGNSA. V was cut by 3 bases and J by 0 bases, with 8 bases left in between. This CDR3 has 14 amino acids. The CDR3: CASSFSQYQETQYF. CDR3 in DNA: TGTGCCAGCAGCTTCTCCCAGTACCAAGAGACCCAGTACTTC.

Many counts were recorded for this clonotype. The chain combines TRBV24-1 with TRBJ2-5; D could derive from TRBD1 or TRBD2 (5 bases each). Looked up from germline, CDR1 is KGHDR and CDR2 is SFDVKD. There are 13 residues in the CDR3. Trimming left V 9 bases short and J 4 bases short, with 14 bases between. The CDR3 region has the DNA TGTGCCACCGGGACCCCGCAGGGAGAGACCCAGTACTTC. It yields the protein CATGTPQGETQYF.

This clonotype was picked up many times. This chain links TRBV12-3 or TRBV12-4 with TRBJ2-1; 13 bases are a match to TRBD2. The CDR3 sequence is 12 residues long. Unmatched junction bases numbered 5, after V lost 5 bases and J lost 16 bases. The CDR3 protein is CASSPRTSGSFF. CDR3 DNA sequence: TGTGCCAGCAGTCCTCGGACTAGCGGGAGCTTCTTC.

The table lists this clonotype with a few counts. V is TRBV5-1 and J is TRBJ2-7, with TRBD1 identical over 7 bases. Germline V lookup: CDR1 SGHRS, CDR2 YFSETQ. This CDR3 region has 14 residues. The ends lost 3 bases at V and 2 bases at J; junction bases unmatched: 5. Here the CDR3 reads CASSSGTATYEQYF. CDR3 DNA: TGCGCCAGCAGCTCTGGGACAGCCACCTACGAGCAGTACTTC.

This clonotype was counted between two and nine times. The chain combines TRBV7-3 with TRBJ1-2, with a possible D match to TRBD1 (5 bases). Between the trimmed V and J ends, which lost 5 bases and 8 bases, there was a span of 15 bases. The CDR3 loop spans 13 amino acids. Germline V gives CDR1 SGHTA, CDR2 FQGTGA. For the CDR3, the DNA is TGTGCCAGCAGCCCCCGGAGGGACGGAGGCTACACCTTC. This gives the protein CASSPRRDGGYTF.